This T cell receptor beta chain was recorded in a study of cytomegalovirus exposure and HLA in healthy donors. Study in general: Of the donors genotyped, several hundred in all, 65% to 90% fell in the Caucasian-associated ancestry cluster. Study-wide points: Accurate prediction of most subjects' HLA-A and HLA-B alleles from TCR beta sequences was reported.

V lost 6 bases and J lost 1; bases outside the gene matches: 2. Germline assignment: CDR1 LNHDA and CDR2 SQIVND (reference sequence). The length of the CDR3 is 13 residues. On this clone: What it binds is unknown.

PCR involved 60 Vbeta and 13 Jbeta primers. TCRdb's copy holds only in-frame clones and misses some; the assay was immunoSEQ multiplex PCR. This sample has under 150,000 clones; approximately 71% occur once, and the top ten carry about 5.3%. This chain connects TRBV19 to TRBJ1-1; 7 bases match TRBD1. The sequence came from a woman in her forties or fifties in good health and CMV-seronegative. Sequencing was performed on PBMCs. CDR3 region: CASRQGGNTEAFF. The CDR3 DNA sequence: TGTGCCAGTAGGCAGGGGGGGAACACTGAAGCTTTCTTT.